This TCR beta chain was identified in a study of vaccination effects on CD4 cells after COVID-19. Study-level information: Early samples were taken at day +14, late at days +241, +227, +161.

The ends lost 3 bases at V and 0 bases at J; junction bases unmatched: 12. The CDR3 is 17 amino acids. CDR1 and CDR2 from the germline V gene are SQVTM and ANQGSEA. This clone was counted a single time. Its antigen remains unidentified. After expansion with viral peptide pools in the ViraFEST assay, antigen-specific CD4+ T cells were sequenced. Subsequent to a culture period of about ten days, CD4+ T cells were isolated. Sometime from March through December 2020, the person acquired a SARS-CoV-2 infection that PCR confirmed. All study participants received two doses of BNT162b2 or mRNA-1273 vaccine. Researchers swapped half the medium for IL-2 medium on both days 3 and 7. Using immunoSEQ multiplex PCR, the repertoire was profiled, and TCRdb retains in-frame clones only, with some absent. This sample yields roughly 15,000 clones, of which more than 65% are seen a single time; 15% to 25% belongs to the top ten.

This clonotype was sampled from a human donor who had a prior SARS-CoV-2 infection. This rearrangement joins TRBV29-1 to TRBJ1-1, with 8 bases matching TRBD1. Source: CD4+ T cells from PBMCs cultured with SARS-CoV-2 spike peptides, taken after COVID-19 vaccination. The chain's CDR3 is CSVESQGAIIMNTEAFF. The CDR3 DNA sequence: TGCAGCGTTGAGTCGCAGGGGGCGATAATCATGAACACTGAAGCTTTCTTT.